Listed below are T cell receptor beta chains from one sample, sequenced in a study of T cell responses to AZD1222 COVID-19 vaccine. Repertoires were generated with immunoSEQ multiplex PCR, while TCRdb's copy carries only in-frame clones and drops some. This sample has 130,000 to 150,000 clones, with approximately 92% found just once. The sample in question was peripheral blood, obtained on day 0 of AZD1222 vaccination. The receptors stem from an adult in good health. Each CDR3 is given with its conserved first and last residue. The order of the fields is J gene, clone size, D gene, V gene, CDR3 DNA, CDR3 protein. A D gene is named only where the DNA matches it firmly. Clone size is shown for a subset of rows, as once, few, many or a class of expanded clone.

TRBJ2-6,.,.,TRBV19,TGTGCCAGTAGTCACCGGGACCGATTCTCTGGGGCCAACGTCCTGACTTTC,CASSHRDRFSGANVLTF
TRBJ1-3,.,.,TRBV5-1,TGCGCCAGCAGGGTTACCTCCAACTCTGGAAACACCATATATTTT,CASRVTSNSGNTIYF
TRBJ1-2,.,.,TRBV12-5,TGTGCTAGTGGGGGGGTCGGGGATGCTAACTATGGCTACACCTTC,CASGGVGDANYGYTF
TRBJ1-4,.,TRBD1,TRBV4-1,TGCGCCAGCAGCCAGCTGGGACAGAAATATGAAAAACTGTTTTTT,CASSQLGQKYEKLFF
TRBJ2-5,.,.,TRBV3-1/TRBV3-2,TGTGCCAGCAGCGAGCTCGGGTGGGGGAGGTCAGAGACCCAGTACTTC,CASSELGWGRSETQYF
TRBJ2-5,.,.,TRBV4-1,TGCGCCAGCAGGTCGCTGGATCTTCTCGGGAGAAAGGGCTCGGACCAAGAGACCCAGTACTTC,CASRSLDLLGRKGSDQETQYF
TRBJ1-5,.,.,TRBV28,TGTGCCAGCAGTGCCCTTCGGCCGGACAGAGGCTCCTATAGCAATCAGCCCCAGCATTTT,CASSALRPDRGSYSNQPQHF
TRBJ1-2,.,.,TRBV5-1,TGCGCCAGCAGCTCGTTTGGGGCGCGGTACGGCTACACCTTC,CASSSFGARYGYTF
TRBJ1-5,.,.,TRBV3-1/TRBV3-2,TGTGCCAGCAGCCAAGGAGCAGCGCAACATTTT,CASSQGAAQHF
TRBJ2-1,.,TRBD2,TRBV30,TGTGCCTGGAAGGTCATAGCGGGAAGGGTAAATGAGCAGTTCTTC,CAWKVIAGRVNEQFF
TRBJ2-5,once,TRBD1,TRBV7-9,TGTGCCAGCAGCGGACAGGGCCCCCGCCACCAAGAGACCCAGTACTTC,CASSGQGPRHQETQYF
TRBJ2-7,.,TRBD1,TRBV18,TGTGCCAGCTCACCGGACAGGGGCCAAGGAGAGCAGTACTTC,CASSPDRGQGEQYF
TRBJ2-2,.,.,TRBV5-6,TGTGCCAGCAGCTTTTCCCCAAAGAACACCGGGGAGCTGTTTTTT,CASSFSPKNTGELFF
TRBJ1-5,.,TRBD1,TRBV30,TGTGCCTGGAGTGTAGGGACAGTCGGCAATCAGCCCCAGCATTTT,CAWSVGTVGNQPQHF
TRBJ2-1,.,TRBD2,TRBV10-1,TGCGCCAGCAGTGAGTTTAGACTAGCGGATTACTACAATGAGCAGTTCTTC,CASSEFRLADYYNEQFF
TRBJ1-4,.,TRBD1,TRBV5-1,TGCGCCAGCAGCACGGGACAGATCCTTGAAAAACTGTTTTTT,CASSTGQILEKLFF
TRBJ2-5,.,.,TRBV12-3/TRBV12-4,TGTGCCAGCAGCTCTCTAAGTGGGGAGACCCAGTACTTC,CASSSLSGETQYF
TRBJ2-1,.,TRBD1,TRBV10-3,TGTGCCATCAGAGATGGACAGGAGTTCTACAATGAGCAGTTCTTC,CAIRDGQEFYNEQFF
TRBJ1-5,.,TRBD1,TRBV15,TGTGCCACCAGCAGGCAGGGGGGCAATCAGCCCCAGCATTTT,CATSRQGGNQPQHF
TRBJ1-4,.,.,TRBV28,TGTGCCAGCAGTCATAATACCGATGAAAAACTGTTTTTT,CASSHNTDEKLFF
TRBJ1-2,.,TRBD1,TRBV14,TGTGCCAGCAGCTTTCAGACAGGGGTGGATGGCTACACCTTC,CASSFQTGVDGYTF
TRBJ1-5,.,.,TRBV29-1,TGCAGCGTGAAGGGGGATAGCAATCAGCCCCAGCATTTT,CSVKGDSNQPQHF
TRBJ1-1,.,TRBD1,TRBV2,TGTGCCAGCAGGACCGCAGGGGGAGAGGCTTTCTTT,CASRTAGGEAFF
TRBJ1-1,.,.,TRBV5-4,TGTGCCAGCAGCCTATGGAACACTGAAGCTTTCTTT,CASSLWNTEAFF
TRBJ1-6,.,.,TRBV18,TGTGCCAGCTCACCACCGGGACGCAATTCACCCCTCCACTTT,CASSPPGRNSPLHF
TRBJ1-3,.,.,TRBV11-2,TGTGCCAGCAGCTTAGTTAACACCATATATTTT,CASSLVNTIYF